Given below is one T cell receptor (beta chain) in context. Researchers isolated at least 6 million PBMCs per sample. This sample stems from a study of blood T cells in healthy people across ages. This CDR3 comprises 14 residues. J lost 8 bases, V lost 1 base, and 6 bases had no gene match. Per the germline V gene, CDR1 is DFQATT and CDR2 is SNEGSKA (reference sequence). Primers used in a second PCR of about 7 to 12 cycles were a sample-barcoded 5' primer and a J-beta primer mix. TCRdb redid the calling of the 5' RACE reads with MiXCR, one entry per CDR3 protein. The table records fewer than 800,000 distinct CDR3 sequences, 25% of them present only once. In addition, the sample was reused for a study of T cells of mothers and their children.

Sequenced input: blood. The clonotype comes from a boy between 10 and 17 years old in good health. The genes are TRBV20-1 and TRBJ2-1; 9 positions match TRBD2. The CDR3 nucleotides read TGCAGTGCTAGAGGTAGCGGGAGTTTCGATGAGCAGTTCTTC. This gives the protein CSARGSGSFDEQFF.